A single sample gave rise to the 17 T cell receptor beta chains below, sequenced in a study of blood T cell repertoires in COVID-19. Profiled with immunoSEQ multiplex PCR; TCRdb holds only in-frame clones, not every one. The table records 350,000 or so clones, 65% to 90% of them present only once. Sequencing used PBMCs or T cells enriched from blood (not recorded which). Receptors originate from a woman aged 40 to 49 with acute COVID-19.

The chain carries TRBV6-5 and TRBJ2-1; 7 nucleotides match TRBD2. With 6 bases clipped from V and 3 bases from J, the junction kept 8 bases outside the gene matches. This CDR3 is 15 amino acids long. Germline V gene sequence: CDR1 MNHEY, CDR2 SVGAGI. DNA for the CDR3: TGTGCCAGCAGCCAACTAGCGCCCGACTACAATGAGCAGTTCTTC. Its translation: CASSQLAPDYNEQFF.

This rearrangement joins TRBV4-2 to TRBJ1-1; TRBD1 matches 12 bases. The junction had 8 bases not matched to a gene; V was cut back by 3 bases and J by 6 bases. CDR3 length: 16 residues. CDR1 is LGHNA, CDR2 YNFKEQ, per germline. This CDR3 is CASSQGQGAMSAEAFF. The CDR3 nucleotides read TGTGCCAGCAGCCAGGGACAGGGGGCGATGAGCGCTGAAGCTTTCTTT.

The chain combines TRBV10-3 with TRBJ2-1, with 9 bases matching TRBD2. The CDR3 totals 16 residues. Germline assignment: CDR1 ENHRY and CDR2 SYGVKD. V shed 4 bases and J 2 bases; nucleotides not matched to a gene: 6. CDR3 sequence: CAISGGTSLTYNEQFF. Here the CDR3 DNA reads TGTGCCATCAGTGGCGGGACTAGCCTTACCTACAATGAGCAGTTCTTC.

The gene calls are TRBV18 and TRBJ2-3; 13 bases are shared with TRBD2. Unmatched junction bases numbered 7, after V lost 4 bases and J lost 0 bases. The CDR3 is 18 residues long. Germline V CDR1 and CDR2: KGHSH, LQKENI. In DNA form, the CDR3 reads TGTGCCAGCTCACTACTAGCGGGAGGGAAAACTAGCACAGATACGCAGTATTTT. It translates to CASSLLAGGKTSTDTQYF.

The chain uses TRBV25-1 and TRBJ2-3; 11 nucleotides agree with TRBD2. The CDR3 loop spans 17 amino acids. V lost 3 bases and J lost 4; bases outside the gene matches: 9. The germline V gene has CDR1 MGHDK and CDR2 SYGVNS. CDR3 sequence: CASSDSGGAISADTQYF. In nucleotides, the CDR3 is TGTGCCAGCAGTGATAGCGGGGGGGCCATCTCGGCAGATACGCAGTATTTT.

The rearrangement uses TRBV5-1 and TRBJ1-1; D is unresolved. The V gene's germline CDR1 is SGHRS and CDR2 YFSETQ. The CDR3 runs 15 residues. Deletions cut 0 bases from V and 0 bases from J, with 9 bases between. The CDR3 nucleotides are TGCGCCAGCAGCTTGGGAGAATTCTTGAACACTGAAGCTTTCTTT. Amino acids: CASSLGEFLNTEAFF.

V is TRBV7-2 and J is TRBJ1-2; 8 bases are shared with TRBD1. Germline-derived CDR1 and CDR2 are SGHTA and FQGNSA. The CDR3 totals 14 residues. V lost 4 bases and J lost 7; bases outside the gene matches: 8. The CDR3 DNA reads TGTGCCAGCAGCTACGGACAGGGAAGGTTTGGCTACACCTTC. Encoded protein: CASSYGQGRFGYTF.

V usage is TRBV5-1 and J usage is TRBJ2-1; D is possibly TRBD2 (6 bases). V lost 0 bases and J 10 bases, leaving 11 bases between the germline ends. The V gene's germline CDR1 is SGHRS and CDR2 YFSETQ. The CDR3 totals 13 residues. Here the CDR3 reads CASSLAGLKEQFF. The CDR3 DNA is TGCGCCAGCAGCTTGGCGGGACTGAAAGAGCAGTTCTTC.

The rearrangement links TRBV5-1 to TRBJ2-5, with TRBD2 matching 8 bases. Germline CDR1 reads SGHRS; CDR2 reads YFSETQ. With V trimmed by 4 bases and J by 2 bases, 10 bases remained unmatched. This CDR3 is built from 16 residues. CDR3 sequence: CASSPIPTSGQETQYF. For the CDR3, the DNA is TGCGCCAGCAGCCCGATCCCTACTAGCGGTCAAGAGACCCAGTACTTC. Looking up the rest from reference TRBV5-1 and TRBJ2-5 gives the full variable domain: KAGVTQTPRYLIKTRGQQVTLSCSPISGHRSVSWYQQTPGQGLQFLFEYFSETQRNKGNFPGRFSGRQFSNSRSEMNVSTLELGDSALYLCASSPIPTSGQETQYFGPGTRLLVL.

J is TRBJ2-4 and V is TRBV15, with D maybe TRBD2 (7 bases). Germline assignment: CDR1 LNHNV and CDR2 YYDKDF (reference sequence). The V end lost 3 bases, the J end lost 4 bases, and 13 bases lay between the germline ends. This CDR3 comprises 15 residues. CDR3 amino acids: CATSRLGGDKNIQYF. CDR3 nucleotides: TGTGCCACCAGCAGGTTAGGGGGGGATAAAAACATTCAGTACTTC.

The chain combines TRBV29-1 with TRBJ2-3; 9 bases line up with TRBD2. Looked up from germline, CDR1 is SQVTM and CDR2 is ANQGSEA. The CDR3 consists of 14 residues. V lost 7 bases and J lost 1; bases outside the gene matches: 6. Written as DNA, the CDR3 is TGCAGCGCCGGGGGCGGGGGGGGCACAGATACGCAGTATTTT. It translates to CSAGGGGGTDTQYF.

This clone is a singleton in its sample. The chain couples TRBV6-1 to TRBJ1-2, with 9 nucleotides matching TRBD1. The V segment lost 2 bases and the J segment 8 bases; nucleotides outside the gene matches: 6. The CDR3 contains 14 residues. Germline-derived CDR1 and CDR2 are MNHNS and SASEGT. CDR3 nucleotides: TGTGCCAGCAGTGAAACCACAGGGGGCAGGGGCTACACCTTC. Its protein product is CASSETTGGRGYTF.

The chain combines TRBV2 with TRBJ1-5; D possibly corresponds to TRBD1 (6 bases). The CDR3 spans 13 residues. Germline V lookup: CDR1 SNHLY, CDR2 FYNNEI. V gave up 6 bases and J gave up 9 bases, with 15 bases separating them. As DNA, the CDR3 is TGTGCCAGCAGGACAGGCCCAATTTCGCCCCAGCATTTT. Translation gives CASRTGPISPQHF.

The gene calls are TRBV7-2 and TRBJ1-1; D is unresolved. CDR3 length: 15 residues. Germline values: CDR1 SGHTA, CDR2 FQGNSA. V shed 1 base and J shed 5 bases, with 14 bases lying between them. The DNA for the CDR3 is TGTGCCAGCAGCTTAGACAAGAGACTAGGGACTGAAGCTTTCTTT. Amino acids: CASSLDKRLGTEAFF. Combining the CDR3 with reference TRBV7-2 and TRBJ1-1 gives the whole variable domain GAGVSQSPSNKVTEKGKDVELRCDPISGHTALYWYRQSLGQGLEFLIYFQGNSAPDKSGLPSDRFSAERTGGSVSTLTIQRTQQEDSAVYLCASSLDKRLGTEAFFGQGTRLTVV.

This clone was detected only a few times. This chain links TRBV19 with TRBJ2-7; maybe TRBD2 (6 bases). Deletions cut 6 bases from V and 0 bases from J, with 15 bases between. This CDR3 comprises 15 residues. In germline, CDR1 is LNHDA, CDR2 SQIVND (reference sequence). The CDR3 DNA follows: TGTGCCAGTAGCGAAAGGCGGGGAAGCTCCTACGAGCAGTACTTC. It specifies CASSERRGSSYEQYF.

The V call is TRBV6-2 or TRBV6-3, the J call TRBJ2-1; 10 nucleotides line up with TRBD2. J was trimmed by 0 bases and V by 6 bases; bases with no gene match: 8. Germline V gene data show CDR1 as MNHEY and CDR2 as SVGEGT. CDR3 size: 17 residues. Here the CDR3 DNA reads TGTGCCAGCAGCCGCTCTAGCGGGGGTAGCTCCTACAATGAGCAGTTCTTC. This codes for CASSRSSGGSSYNEQFF.

The V gene is TRBV7-2, the J gene TRBJ2-1; tentatively, D is TRBD2 (6 bases). The CDR3 is 13 residues long. Germline V lookup: CDR1 SGHTA, CDR2 FQGNSA. Between the trimmed V and J ends, which lost 3 bases and 9 bases, there was a span of 12 bases. CDR3 loop: CASSFASVGEQFF. The DNA for the CDR3 is TGTGCCAGCAGCTTCGCTAGCGTGGGTGAGCAGTTCTTC.